A single sample is the source of the 28 T cell receptor beta chains below, sequenced in a study of T cell responses to AZD1222 COVID-19 vaccine. Only in-frame clones appear in the TCRdb table, and some are missing; sequencing was by immunoSEQ multiplex PCR. The sample has some 150,000 clones; roughly 89% are singletons. The sequenced sample was peripheral blood, obtained 28 days after the second AZD1222 dose. Source of these receptors: an adult who received the AZD1222 COVID-19 vaccine.

The genes are TRBV24-1 and TRBJ1-3; 9 bases match TRBD1. Germline V CDR1 and CDR2: KGHDR, SFDVKD. The CDR3 contains 19 residues. V was pared by 9 bases and J by 0 bases, with 17 bases of the junction left unmatched. This chain's CDR3 is CATYDQGQGFIRSGNTIYF. CDR3 nucleotides: TGTGCCACCTATGACCAGGGACAGGGATTTATTCGCTCTGGAAACACCATATATTTT.

V and J are TRBV7-2 and TRBJ2-3, with D unclear. This CDR3 comprises 14 residues. V dropped 5 bases and J dropped 0 bases, with 9 bases sitting between them. Germline CDR1 and CDR2: SGHTA and FQGNSA. The CDR3 protein is CASSVRSSTDTQYF. The CDR3 nucleotides read TGTGCCAGCAGCGTTAGGTCTAGCACAGATACGCAGTATTTT.

The V call is TRBV11-3, the J call TRBJ2-3; D may be TRBD1 or TRBD2 (5 bases each). Germline lookup yields CDR1 SGHNT and CDR2 YENEEA. Trimming removed 5 bases from V and 6 bases from J, with 15 bases in between. The CDR3 spans 14 residues. CDR3 coding DNA: TGTGCCAGCAGCCCTAACCCTCGGGGCGATACGCAGTATTTT. This sequence encodes CASSPNPRGDTQYF.

The chain combines TRBV7-8 with TRBJ2-1; 8 nucleotides match TRBD1. The CDR3 covers 14 residues. Trimming cost V 5 bases and J 7 bases; bases outside gene matches: 7. Germline CDR1 is SGHVS and CDR2 is FQNEAQ. CDR3 loop: CASSPGTGLNEQFF. DNA of the CDR3: TGTGCCAGCAGCCCCGGGACAGGACTTAATGAGCAGTTCTTC.

This chain joins TRBV4-3 and TRBJ2-6; the match to TRBD1 covers 12 bases. Germline trimming cut 4 bases from V and 5 bases from J; bases unmatched to any gene: 9. The CDR3 is 18 amino acids. The germline CDR1 and CDR2 sequences are LGHNA and YSLEER. The CDR3 sequence: CASSLTRDRGRRANVLTF. The DNA of the CDR3 is TGCGCCAGCAGCCTAACGCGGGACAGGGGGCGCAGGGCCAACGTCCTGACTTTC.

V usage is TRBV30 and J usage is TRBJ2-3; no reliable D call. The CDR3 is 11 amino acids. V gave up 0 bases and J gave up 6 bases, with 4 bases separating them. The germline V gene has CDR1 GTSNPN and CDR2 SVGIG (reference sequence). This CDR3 reads CAWSVKDTQYF. The CDR3 DNA sequence: TGTGCCTGGAGTGTCAAGGATACGCAGTATTTT.

V usage is TRBV19 and J usage is TRBJ1-4, with 9 bases that match TRBD1. Germline V CDR1 and CDR2: LNHDA, SQIVND (reference sequence). Trimming took 6 bases from V and 10 from J; bases not matched to a gene: 9. The CDR3 is 14 amino acids. The DNA for the CDR3 is TGTGCCAGTAGCACAACAGGGGGCGTAGGAAAACTGTTTTTT. It is translated as CASSTTGGVGKLFF.

This clone showed up just a few times. The rearrangement joins TRBV27 to TRBJ1-6; no clear D gene. Trimming left V 5 bases short and J 7 bases short, with 12 bases between. The CDR3 is 14 residues long. Germline V gene data show CDR1 as MNHEY and CDR2 as SMNVEV (reference sequence). The CDR3 DNA reads as TGTGCCAGCAGTCCAGCGGACGGGAATTCACCCCTCCACTTT. Its protein is CASSPADGNSPLHF.

The chain uses TRBV19 and TRBJ1-2, with 7 bases identical to TRBD1. Germline loops: CDR1 LNHDA, CDR2 SQIVND (reference sequence). CDR3 length: 17 residues. J gave up 0 bases and V 4 bases, and 11 bases lay outside the gene matches. The CDR3, as DNA: TGTGCCAGTAGTAGGCCCCGAGGACAGGCTGCTAACTATGGCTACACCTTC. This gives the protein CASSRPRGQAANYGYTF. Looking up the rest from reference TRBV19 and TRBJ1-2 gives the full variable domain: DGGITQSPKYLFRKEGQNVTLSCEQNLNHDAMYWYRQDPGQGLRLIYYSQIVNDFQKGDIAEGYSVSREKKESFPLTVTSAQKNPTAFYLCASSRPRGQAANYGYTFGSGTRLTVV.

This sequence joins TRBV3-1 (or the pseudogene TRBV3-2) and TRBJ1-5; D ambiguous. CDR3 size: 17 residues. Germline CDR1 is LGHDT and CDR2 is YNNKEL (reference sequence). Trimming removed 1 base at V and 0 bases at J, with 13 bases between. The CDR3: CASSQGAPIYSNQPQHF. As DNA, the CDR3 is TGTGCCAGCAGCCAAGGAGCCCCGATCTATAGCAATCAGCCCCAGCATTTT.

The genes are TRBV7-9 and TRBJ1-2, with 8 bases fitting TRBD1. V gave up 5 bases and J gave up 5 bases; unmatched junction bases: 22. This CDR3 region has 19 residues. Germline CDR1 is SEHNR and CDR2 is FQNEAQ (reference sequence). CDR3 DNA: TGTGCCAGCAGCCTACTCAGGGGGCTCCGGGGCCCACCTTCTTATGGCTACACCTTC. Translated: CASSLLRGLRGPPSYGYTF.

The rearrangement uses TRBV27 and TRBJ2-6; 9 bases are a match to TRBD2. This CDR3 has 18 amino acids. V lost 1 base to trimming and J lost 2 bases; unmatched junction nucleotides: 6. Germline CDR1 reads MNHEY; CDR2 reads SMNVEV (reference sequence). CDR3 sequence reads: CASSLWAGGTTGANVLTF. Written as DNA, the CDR3 is TGTGCCAGCAGTTTATGGGCGGGAGGGACAACTGGGGCCAACGTCCTGACTTTC.

The chain uses TRBV7-6 and TRBJ2-2, with a possible D match to TRBD1 (7 bases). Germline lookup yields CDR1 SGHVS and CDR2 FNYEAQ. V lost 3 bases to trimming and J lost 8 bases, with 16 bases between them. The CDR3 is 15 amino acids. The DNA for the CDR3 is TGTGCCAGCAGCTTTACCACAGGGGAGGTTGGGGAGCTGTTTTTT. Its protein product is CASSFTTGEVGELFF. The variable domain in full, with the rest retrieved from reference TRBV7-6 and TRBJ2-2, is GAGVSQSPRYKVTKRGQDVALRCDPISGHVSLYWYRQALGQGPEFLTYFNYEAQQDKSGLPNDRFSAERPEGSISTLTIQRTEQRDSAMYRCASSFTTGEVGELFFGEGSRLTVL.

The chain links TRBV11-2 to TRBJ1-5; D gene uncertain. V was trimmed by 3 bases and J by 6 bases, leaving 9 bases between them. Germline CDR1 is SGHAT and CDR2 is FQNNGV. The CDR3 contains 13 residues. The CDR3 coding sequence is TGTGCCAGCAGCTTCCAAGGGAGTCAGCCCCAGCATTTT. Translation gives CASSFQGSQPQHF.

This chain joins TRBV6-2 or TRBV6-3 and TRBJ1-2; D is unclear. Deletions cut 0 bases from V and 3 bases from J, with 14 bases between. Germline CDR1 reads MNHEY; CDR2 reads SVGEGT. This CDR3 region has 16 residues. Here the CDR3 DNA reads TGTGCCAGCAGTTACTCGCACAGACCAGCCTACTATGGCTACACCTTC. This encodes CASSYSHRPAYYGYTF.

The chain recombines TRBV7-3 with TRBJ2-6; D is possibly TRBD2 (5 bases). Trimming removed 5 bases from V and 8 bases from J, with 13 bases in between. This CDR3 spans 14 amino acids. Germline CDR1 reads SGHTA; CDR2 reads FQGTGA. CDR3 loop: CASSPGGETNVLTF. The CDR3 bases are TGTGCCAGCAGCCCAGGTGGGGAGACCAACGTCCTGACTTTC.

The V call is TRBV28, the J call TRBJ2-2; the match to TRBD1 covers 11 bases. V shed 6 bases, J shed 4 bases, and the junction held 7 bases outside the gene matches. The CDR3 length is 16 residues. Per germline, CDR1 MDHEN and CDR2 SYDVKM. For the CDR3, the DNA is TGTGCCAGCAGCCTCCGGACAGGGGGCGGCACCGGGGAGCTGTTTTTT. It specifies CASSLRTGGGTGELFF. The entire variable domain, with the rest obtained from reference TRBV28 and TRBJ2-2, is as follows: DVKVTQSSRYLVKRTGEKVFLECVQDMDHENMFWYRQDPGLGLRLIYFSYDVKMKEKGDIPEGYSVSREKKERFSLILESASTNQTSMYLCASSLRTGGGTGELFFGEGSRLTVL.

The rearrangement uses TRBV2 and TRBJ2-2; D perhaps matches TRBD1 (6 bases). This CDR3 spans 14 amino acids. Trimming left V 7 bases short and J 4 bases short, with 13 bases between. The V gene's germline CDR1 is SNHLY and CDR2 FYNNEI. The CDR3 region has the DNA TGTGCCAGCATTGGACAGATCGCCACCGGGGAGCTGTTTTTT. It yields the protein CASIGQIATGELFF.

The chain has TRBV19 and TRBJ1-1; 12 bases align to TRBD1. The V and J ends lost 6 bases and 1 base, in that order; junction bases with no gene match: 6. Germline CDR1 LNHDA, CDR2 SQIVND (reference sequence). The CDR3 contains 16 residues. CDR3 loop: CASSPRDRGQNTEAFF. The CDR3 DNA is TGTGCCAGTAGCCCCCGGGACAGGGGGCAGAACACTGAAGCTTTCTTT.

V gene TRBV2 combines with J gene TRBJ2-5; the D is unclear. Between the trimmed V and J ends, which lost 0 bases and 1 base, there was a span of 9 bases. Germline loops: CDR1 SNHLY, CDR2 FYNNEI. The CDR3 spans 15 residues. The CDR3 DNA sequence: TGTGCCAGCAGTGAAGCGTTAGTAGGCCAAGAGACCCAGTACTTC. This encodes CASSEALVGQETQYF.

The DNA for the CDR3 is TGCGCCAGCAGCCAAGTGAGAAACACTGAAGCTTTCTTT. Translating gives CASSQVRNTEAFF. The chain uses TRBV4-1 and TRBJ1-1; no clear D gene. CDR1 is MGHRA, CDR2 YSYEKL, per germline. This CDR3 region has 13 residues. V was cut by 1 base and J by 2 bases, with 5 bases left in between.

V and J are TRBV28 and TRBJ1-5; D gene uncertain. V lost 5 bases to trimming and J lost 0 bases, with 8 bases between them. There are 14 residues in the CDR3. Germline V gene lookup returns CDR1 MDHEN and CDR2 SYDVKM. The CDR3 region has the DNA TGTGCCAGCAGTAATGGATCTAGCAATCAGCCCCAGCATTTT. It encodes CASSNGSSNQPQHF.

The chain joins TRBV19 to TRBJ1-3, with D possibly TRBD1 on 5 matching bases. Per the germline V gene, CDR1 is LNHDA and CDR2 is SQIVND (reference sequence). Trimming stripped 4 bases from V and 4 bases from J, with 20 bases between. The CDR3 runs 17 residues. CDR3 region: CASSTDSFQGRGNTIYF. CDR3 bases: TGTGCCAGTAGTACCGATTCGTTTCAGGGACGGGGAAACACCATATATTTT. Full variable domain (rest looked up from reference TRBV19 and TRBJ1-3): DGGITQSPKYLFRKEGQNVTLSCEQNLNHDAMYWYRQDPGQGLRLIYYSQIVNDFQKGDIAEGYSVSREKKESFPLTVTSAQKNPTAFYLCASSTDSFQGRGNTIYFGEGSWLTVV.

The chain carries TRBV5-6 and TRBJ2-5, with 10 bases matching TRBD1. The V segment lost 1 base and the J segment 7 bases; nucleotides outside the gene matches: 16. CDR1 and CDR2 (germline): SGHDT, YYEEEE. There are 18 residues in the CDR3. CDR3 in DNA: TGTGCCAGCAGCTTGTTTTTTGTTTGGGACAGGGGCAAGGGGACCCAGTACTTC. Protein product: CASSLFFVWDRGKGTQYF.

This clone was observed once. The chain's CDR3 is CASSVNRQSYEQYF. CDR3 in DNA: TGTGCCAGCAGTGTAAATAGACAGTCCTACGAGCAGTACTTC. The rearrangement joins TRBV2 to TRBJ2-7; D perhaps matches TRBD1 (5 bases). The CDR3 has 14 residues. V gave up 4 bases and J gave up 1 base, with 11 bases separating them. Germline V gene lookup returns CDR1 SNHLY and CDR2 FYNNEI.

This clone has just a few counts. The rearrangement joins TRBV12-5 to TRBJ2-7; D is uncertain. Germline lookup yields CDR1 LGHNT and CDR2 FRNRAP. V was shortened by 7 bases and J by 2 bases, with 21 bases between the two germline ends. The CDR3 covers 16 residues. In nucleotides, the CDR3 is TGTGCTAGTGCCCCCAAGACGGTGGAGTCCCCCTACGAGCAGTACTTC. Its protein product is CASAPKTVESPYEQYF.

J is TRBJ2-1 and V is TRBV30; 9 bases fit TRBD2. This CDR3 is built from 14 residues. V trimming: 1 base; J trimming: 4 bases; junction bases outside the gene matches: 2. Germline-derived CDR1 and CDR2 are GTSNPN and SVGIG (reference sequence). This CDR3 is CAWSGAGGYNEQFF. The CDR3 nucleotides read TGTGCCTGGAGTGGAGCGGGAGGTTACAATGAGCAGTTCTTC.

The J gene is TRBJ2-1, the V gene TRBV11-1; no clear D. CDR1 is SGHAT and CDR2 is FQDESV in the germline V gene (reference sequence). Trimming cost V 5 bases and J 4 bases, with 12 bases left between them. The CDR3 is 14 amino acids. The DNA of the CDR3 is TGTGCCAGCAGCCCAATGTCACAGTACAATGAGCAGTTCTTC. Amino acids: CASSPMSQYNEQFF. Looking up the rest from reference TRBV11-1 and TRBJ2-1 gives the full variable domain: EAEVAQSPRYKITEKSQAVAFWCDPISGHATLYWYRQILGQGPELLVQFQDESVVDDSQLPKDRFSAERLKGVDSTLKIQPAELGDSAMYLCASSPMSQYNEQFFGPGTRLTVL.